This T cell receptor beta chain was recovered during a study of blood T cell repertoires in COVID-19 (TCRdb year 2020). Notes on the research overall: Samples covering the acute and convalescent phases of COVID-19 were provided by collaborators in the United States, Italy and Spain. The material from the prospective study consisted of cDNA or gDNA derived from T cells, B-cell-depleted T cells, or PBMCs. Subjects who had been exposed to COVID-19, were actively infected with it, or had recovered from it provided the deeply sampled blood TCRbeta repertoires that made up the dataset. A freely available public database, intended as a resource for researchers studying the immune response to SARS-CoV-2, is where the repertoires were released. Samples were obtained from the ongoing ImmuneRACE study (first 160 participants) and from over 1,000 subjects provided by 6 global collaborators. Sample metadata almost always included a de-identified subject ID, COVID-19 status, age in years and sex. Where HLA class I and class II types were available, the types were taken from metadata supplied by the sample provider, not from assay-based typing. What the research found in general, with its limitations: Clinical and demographic metadata were provided uncurated, with the amount varying by source and participant.

V is shortened by 6 bases, J by 5 bases, and the region joining them spans 16 bases. From a lookup of the germline V gene, CDR1 and CDR2 are MGHRA and YSYEKL. The CDR3 runs 15 residues from the cysteine to the phenylalanine. Only the CDR3 DNA stays, 45 bases, in frame from base 1. One collaborating source in Seattle enrolled patients during active infection and followed them longitudinally through the course of disease. Each collaborating institution followed its own protocols to collect whole blood in K2EDTA tubes. For TCRbeta analysis, collaborators shipped samples in one of three forms: frozen whole blood, isolated PBMCs, or DNA extracted from either of those sample types. TCRbeta CDR3 regions were amplified from genomic DNA using the immunoSEQ Assay, a bias-controlled multiplex PCR. Regarding the original processing steps: Within the assay, amplification of reference gene primers was used to estimate how many nucleated cells each sample contained. To quantify the absolute abundance of each unique TCRbeta CDR3 rearrangement, sequence reads were collapsed and filtered. For each sample, productive Simpson clonality was calculated as the square root of Simpson's diversity index across productive rearrangements. In TCRdb, the immuneACCESS table is reduced to in-frame sequences with V and J assigned. These tables do not hold every clone; where another copy was compared, an unresolved V gene accounts for under half, and the others remain unexplained. V and J calls and clone size are given by that table; D and trimming were obtained from the DNA. The sample yields just over 250,000 clones; more than 90% were counted once. The top ten hold approximately 2.5% of the sample.

This clone has more than one count but fewer than ten. This receptor's antigen is unknown. There are no base qualities to consult, and no much larger clone falls within one base. The chain links TRBV4-1 with TRBJ1-4; 6 matching bases give a weak D call of TRBD1. The clonotype originates from a person under 30 with COVID-19, enrolled during active disease. The specimen sequenced was peripheral blood. CDR3 protein: CASSSSQGNNEKLFF. The DNA sequence is TGCGCCAGCAGTTCTTCACAGGGAAACAATGAAAAACTGTTTTTT.